This entry describes one T cell receptor (beta chain). The sample originates from a study of radiotherapy plus CTLA-4 blockade in lung cancer. On the study more broadly: Objective responses occurred in 15% to 20% of patients; over 30% had disease control.

Measured with immunoSEQ multiplex PCR; TCRdb has only the in-frame clones, and not every one. Of tens of thousands of clones listed, about 76% are singletons. The specimen comprised peripheral blood, sampled from a patient treated with radiotherapy plus ipilimumab. The clonotype originates from a human donor with non-small cell lung cancer whose response to radiotherapy plus ipilimumab could not be evaluated.

The CDR3 DNA reads TGTGCCAGCAGTCCATTTATGGGACAGGGTTGGTTAAAACTGTTTTTT. This translates into CASSPFMGQGWLKLFF. V is TRBV27 and J is TRBJ1-4, with 9 bases lining up with TRBD1. This CDR3 has 16 residues. Trimming at V came to 5 bases and at J to 10 bases, leaving 14 bases not matched to a gene. Germline-derived CDR1 and CDR2 are MNHEY and SMNVEV (reference sequence). Variable domain in full (rest from reference TRBV27 and TRBJ1-4): EAQVTQNPRYLITVTGKKLTVTCSQNMNHEYMSWYRQDPGLGLRQIYYSMNVEVTDKGDVPEGYKVSRKEKRNFPLILESPSPNQTSLYFCASSPFMGQGWLKLFFGSGTQLSVL.